The present entry profiles one T cell receptor (beta chain) with its context. Its target antigen remains unknown. No base qualities exist here, and no much larger clone lies one base off it. The immunoSEQ Assay, a bias-controlled multiplex PCR, was used to amplify TCRbeta CDR3 regions from genomic DNA. On the authors' methods: The number of nucleated cells in each sample was estimated from the amplification of reference gene primers within the assay. To quantify the absolute abundance of each unique TCRbeta CDR3 rearrangement, sequence reads were collapsed and filtered. Productive Simpson clonality was computed per sample as the square root of Simpson's diversity index over productive rearrangements. TCRdb took over this immuneACCESS table, retaining in-frame rearrangements with V and J assigned. Such tables are incomplete; in checked studies, under half of the missing clones stem from an unresolved V gene, and the remainder is unexplained. V, J and clone size are those of that table, while D and trimming were read from the DNA. Counted in this sample were approximately 200,000 clones; roughly nine tenths of them appeared once. About 2.2% of the sample is in the top ten clones.

The collaborating institutions used their own protocols to collect whole blood in K2EDTA tubes. For TCRbeta analysis, collaborators shipped samples as frozen whole blood, isolated PBMCs, or DNA extracted from either of those sample types. The record originates from a study of blood T cell repertoires in COVID-19 (dated by TCRdb to 2019 to 2021). Background on the whole study: The collaborator samples originated in the United States, Italy and Spain and spanned the acute and convalescent phases of COVID-19. The material from the prospective study consisted of cDNA or gDNA derived from T cells, B-cell-depleted T cells, or PBMCs. The dataset comprised deeply sampled blood TCRbeta repertoires from subjects exposed to, actively infected with, or recovered from COVID-19. A freely available public database, intended as a resource for researchers studying the immune response to SARS-CoV-2, is where the repertoires were released. Samples were obtained from the ongoing ImmuneRACE study (first 160 participants) and from about 1,300 subjects provided by 6 global collaborators. A de-identified subject ID, COVID-19 status, age in years and sex were almost always included in the sample metadata. HLA class I and class II types, where available, came from metadata supplied by the sample provider rather than from assay-based typing.

What the research found in general, with its limitations: The amount of clinical and demographic metadata varied by source and participant and was provided uncurated.

Material for sequencing was peripheral blood. The receptor was derived from a woman aged 45-65 years with acute or convalescent COVID-19.

The encoded CDR3 is CASSSFRNTEAFF. The sequenced DNA: TGCGCCAGCAGCTCTTTTAGGAACACTGAAGCTTTCTTT. In this chain, TRBV5-1 is recombined with TRBJ1-1; the D gene remains uncertain. CDR1 and CDR2 were assigned from the germline V gene as SGHRS and YFSETQ. The cysteine opens and the phenylalanine closes a CDR3 of 13 amino acids. The only DNA kept is the CDR3, 39 bases in frame from the first base. The V end loses 3 bases and the J end loses 1 base, and a stretch of 7 bases separates them.